Listed below are T cell receptor beta chains from one sample, sequenced in a study of blood T cell repertoires in COVID-19. This table comes from immunoSEQ multiplex PCR, and its TCRdb copy is limited to in-frame clones, with some not included. This sample has about 91,000 clones; roughly nine tenths occur once, and the top ten carry 4% to 5%. The sample comprised peripheral blood. Receptors were obtained from a man in his 70s with acute or convalescent COVID-19. CDR3s include the opening cysteine and the closing phenylalanine or tryptophan. D genes are given only for firm matches. Clone size, where shown, is once, few, many, or a class for clones that have expanded.

>TRBJ1-6|NA|NA|TRBV4-1
TGCGCCAGCAGCCAAGATCAGGCAGCCCCATCACCCCTCCACTTT
CASSQDQAAPSPLHF
>TRBJ1-2|NA|NA|TRBV19
TGTGCCAGTAGTGCAGGGAATGGGCGAGGCTACACCTTC
CASSAGNGRGYTF
>TRBJ1-2|NA|NA|TRBV28
TGTGCCATCAACCTGGACAGTAACTATGGCTACACCTTC
CAINLDSNYGYTF
>TRBJ1-2|NA|NA|TRBV12-3/TRBV12-4
TGTGCCAGCAGTTTGGGCAGGGGCTATGGCTACACCTTC
CASSLGRGYGYTF
>TRBJ1-1|NA|NA|TRBV29-1
TGCAGCACCAGTGAGGCCCGTGAAGCTTTCTTT
CSTSEAREAFF
>TRBJ1-1|NA|NA|TRBV11-2
TGTGCCAGCAGCTTAGGGGGGCAGCCTGAAGCTTTCTTT
CASSLGGQPEAFF
>TRBJ1-2|TRBD1|few|TRBV19
TGTGCCAGTAGTCGGCGGGGCGGGACAGGGACCTATGGCTACACCTTC
CASSRRGGTGTYGYTF
>TRBJ2-2|TRBD1|once|TRBV18
TGTGCCAGCTCACCGAGCAGGGGGAGCACCGGGGAGCTGTTTTTT
CASSPSRGSTGELFF
>TRBJ1-2|NA|NA|TRBV10-1
TGCGCCGCAGGGAGGGGCTACACCTTC
CAAGRGYTF
>TRBJ2-5|NA|NA|TRBV11-2
TGTGCCAGCAGCTTAGGTCCGGGGAGACAAGAGACCCAGTACTTC
CASSLGPGRQETQYF
>TRBJ1-2|NA|NA|TRBV19
TGTGCCAGTAGTATCAGCAGGGGACACCCCTATGGCTACACCTTC
CASSISRGHPYGYTF
>TRBJ1-2|NA|NA|TRBV19
TGTGCCAGTAGTTCATCCGGGATACCCCGTTATGGCTACACCTTC
CASSSSGIPRYGYTF
>TRBJ2-5|TRBD1|NA|TRBV2
TGTGCCAGCAGAGTCAGGGGGACGGAGACCCAGTACTTC
CASRVRGTETQYF
>TRBJ2-1|TRBD2|NA|TRBV2
TGTGCCACCCGACTAGCGGAGCATCGTTACAATGAGCAGTTCTTC
CATRLAEHRYNEQFF
>TRBJ2-3|NA|NA|TRBV30
TGTGCCTGGAGTGCGGGGGACAGTATCGGGGGAGATACGCAGTATTTT
CAWSAGDSIGGDTQYF
>TRBJ1-1|TRBD1|NA|TRBV29-1
TGCAGCGTTGTACAGGGGGGAGCCACTGAAGCTTTCTTT
CSVVQGGATEAFF
>TRBJ1-2|TRBD1|NA|TRBV10-2
TGCGCCAGCAGTGGAGGGACAGCTACTAACTATGGCTACACCTTC
CASSGGTATNYGYTF
>TRBJ2-1|NA|once|TRBV7-9
TGTGCCAGCACCGTGGGGGGGGCGGGCAATGAGCAGTTCTTC
CASTVGGAGNEQFF
>TRBJ1-4|NA|NA|TRBV9
TGTGCCAGCAGCCCCGACACTTTTAATGAAAAACTGTTTTTT
CASSPDTFNEKLFF
>TRBJ2-5|NA|NA|TRBV5-1
TGCGCCAGCAGCACGTCGCCGGGACTGGAGGGAGTAACCCAGTACTTC
CASSTSPGLEGVTQYF
>TRBJ1-4|NA|NA|TRBV6-5
TGTGCCAGCAGGAGGGTAACTAATGAAAAACTGTTTTTT
CASRRVTNEKLFF
>TRBJ1-1|NA|NA|TRBV7-8
TGTGCCAGCAGCTTACTCGGTTTTCCTGAAGCTTTCTTT
CASSLLGFPEAFF
>TRBJ1-1|NA|NA|TRBV20-1
TGCAGTGCTAGTACTGGTTACACTGAAGCTTTCTTT
CSASTGYTEAFF
>TRBJ2-2|NA|NA|TRBV11-2
TGTGCCAGCAGCTTTGGGCAGGTCAAAGGGGAGCTGTTTTTT
CASSFGQVKGELFF
>TRBJ1-2|TRBD1|NA|TRBV28
TGTGCCAGCAGATCCGGGACAGGGAACTATGGCTACACCTTC
CASRSGTGNYGYTF
>TRBJ1-2|TRBD1|NA|TRBV5-1
TGCGCCAGCAGCTTGGGACAGGGGCATGGCTACACCTTC
CASSLGQGHGYTF
>TRBJ1-5|NA|NA|TRBV10-3
TGTGCCATCAGTGAGTCAGGGGTAAGCCAGCCCCAGCATTTT
CAISESGVSQPQHF
>TRBJ2-2|NA|NA|TRBV28
TGTGCCAGCAGTTTATTTGCGGGGCAGCACACCGGGGAGCTGTTTTTT
CASSLFAGQHTGELFF
>TRBJ1-1|NA|NA|TRBV7-9
TGTGCCAGCAGCTTCGCTCTCGGCAGGGCTGTAGGTCGGACCACTGAAGCTTTCTTT
CASSFALGRAVGRTTEAFF
>TRBJ1-3|TRBD1|NA|TRBV3-1/TRBV3-2
TGTGCCAGCAGCCAAGGCCCGGGACAGGGGTCTGGAAACACCATATATTTT
CASSQGPGQGSGNTIYF
>TRBJ2-6|NA|NA|TRBV27
TGTGCCAGCAGTTTATCGTGGGCATGGGGGGCCAACGTCCTGACTTTC
CASSLSWAWGANVLTF
>TRBJ2-7|NA|NA|TRBV7-9
TGTGCCAGCAGCCGTCTTCCCTACGAGCAGTACTTC
CASSRLPYEQYF
>TRBJ1-5|TRBD1|NA|TRBV5-1
TGCGCCAGCAGCCCGGACAGGGGAGGCAATCAGCCCCAGCATTTT
CASSPDRGGNQPQHF
>TRBJ1-1|NA|once|TRBV28
TGTGCCAGCAGTTTTAGGGGATTGAACACTGAAGCTTTCTTT
CASSFRGLNTEAFF
>TRBJ1-3|TRBD1|NA|TRBV28
TGTGCCGGACAGGGGGCCGCTGGAAACACCATATATTTT
CAGQGAAGNTIYF
>TRBJ2-2|TRBD1|NA|TRBV15
TGTGCCACCAGCAGATATGCGGGACAGGGTTCCGGGGAGCTGTTTTTT
CATSRYAGQGSGELFF
>TRBJ1-1|NA|NA|TRBV20-1
TGCAGTGCTAGTCGAGGGCGGAACACTGAAGCTTTCTTT
CSASRGRNTEAFF
>TRBJ1-5|TRBD1|NA|TRBV6-5
TGTGCCAGCGGACAGGCCCTTAATCAGCCCCAGCATTTT
CASGQALNQPQHF
>TRBJ1-1|NA|NA|TRBV24-1
TGTGCCACCAGTGATCCGTTGTCTGAAGCTTTCTTT
CATSDPLSEAFF
>TRBJ1-5|NA|NA|TRBV2
TGTGCCAGCAGTGAAGCGCGCCAGGGGCCCCAGCCCCAGCATTTT
CASSEARQGPQPQHF
>TRBJ1-1|NA|NA|TRBV30
TGTGCCTGGATGAGGATTGCTGAAGCTTTCTTT
CAWMRIAEAFF
>TRBJ1-2|TRBD1|NA|TRBV6-5
TGTGCCAGCAGTTACTCGGACAGGCAAGCTTATGGCTACACCTTC
CASSYSDRQAYGYTF
>TRBJ2-3|TRBD2|NA|TRBV3-1/TRBV3-2
TGTGCCAGCAGCCAATCGCTAGCGGGGGGGCCGGCGCAGTATTTT
CASSQSLAGGPAQYF
>TRBJ1-4|TRBD1|NA|TRBV28
TGTGCCAGCAGTTACAGGGGGCCCAATGAAAAACTGTTTTTT
CASSYRGPNEKLFF
>TRBJ2-2|NA|NA|TRBV5-1
TGCGCCAGCAGCTTGGTGCAGGCCTCAACCGGGGAGCTGTTTTTT
CASSLVQASTGELFF
>TRBJ2-2|TRBD1|NA|TRBV5-1
TGCGCCAGCAGCTTGGGACAGGGTAGCACCGGGGAGCTGTTTTTT
CASSLGQGSTGELFF
>TRBJ2-2|NA|NA|TRBV7-8
TGTGCCAGCAGCTTAGATCAGGGCACCGGGGAGCTGTTTTTT
CASSLDQGTGELFF
>TRBJ1-1|NA|NA|TRBV3-1/TRBV3-2
TGTGCCAGCAGCCATTTACAGGCGGTGGCTTTCTTT
CASSHLQAVAFF
>TRBJ1-2|NA|NA|TRBV5-4
TGTGCCAGCAGCTTGGCCGGGGGATTTGCTGGCTACACCTTC
CASSLAGGFAGYTF
>TRBJ1-3|NA|NA|TRBV7-2
TGTGCCAGCAGCTTAGTAAACCCAAGAGCTGGAAACACCATATATTTT
CASSLVNPRAGNTIYF